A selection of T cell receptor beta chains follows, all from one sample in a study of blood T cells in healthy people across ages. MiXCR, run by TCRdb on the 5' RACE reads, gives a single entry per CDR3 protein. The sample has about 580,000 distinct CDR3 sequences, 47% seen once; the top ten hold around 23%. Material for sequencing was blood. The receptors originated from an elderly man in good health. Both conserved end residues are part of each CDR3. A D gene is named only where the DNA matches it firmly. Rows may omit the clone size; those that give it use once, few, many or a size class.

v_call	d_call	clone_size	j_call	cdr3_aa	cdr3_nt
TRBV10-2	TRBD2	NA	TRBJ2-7	CASSESGAGGTKQYLYEQYF	TGCGCCAGCAGTGAGTCGGGAGCGGGAGGGACTAAACAGTACTTGTACGAGCAGTACTTC
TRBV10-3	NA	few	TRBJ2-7	CAISESIGSGEQYF	TGTGCCATCAGTGAGTCTATTGGGAGCGGCGAGCAGTACTTC
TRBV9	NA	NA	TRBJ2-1	CASSSDGSSYNEQFF	TGTGCCAGCAGCTCAGACGGTAGCTCCTACAATGAGCAGTTCTTC
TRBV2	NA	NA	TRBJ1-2	CVSSERGQQGYTF	TGTGTCAGCAGTGAACGCGGACAGCAGGGCTACACCTTC
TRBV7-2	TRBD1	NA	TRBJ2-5	CASSRAGTGETQYF	TGTGCCAGCAGCCGAGCCGGGACAGGGGAGACCCAGTACTTC
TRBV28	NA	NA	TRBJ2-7	CASSFRLGSQLYEQYF	TGTGCCAGCAGCTTTAGACTAGGATCCCAACTCTACGAGCAGTACTTC
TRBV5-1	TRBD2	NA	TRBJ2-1	CASAIQGGGVNEQFF	TGCGCCAGCGCAATCCAGGGCGGGGGAGTGAATGAGCAGTTCTTC
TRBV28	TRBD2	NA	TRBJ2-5	CASKRGRETQYF	TGTGCCAGCAAGCGGGGGCGGGAGACCCAGTACTTC
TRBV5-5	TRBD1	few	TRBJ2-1	CASSASPGQGGPQQFF	TGTGCCAGCAGCGCTAGTCCGGGACAGGGTGGGCCACAGCAGTTCTTC
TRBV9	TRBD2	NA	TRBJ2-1	CASSVSGTAYNEQFF	TGTGCCAGCAGCGTTAGCGGGACTGCCTACAATGAGCAGTTCTTC
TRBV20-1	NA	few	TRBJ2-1	CSARQGGSYNEQFF	TGCAGTGCTAGGCAGGGGGGCTCCTACAATGAGCAGTTCTTC
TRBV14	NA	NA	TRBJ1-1	CASSQERLSNTEALF	TGTGCCAGCAGCCAAGAGAGACTTTCGAACACTGAAGCTCTCTTT
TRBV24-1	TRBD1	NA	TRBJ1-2	CATSDPKTGSVYSGYTF	TGTGCCACCAGTGATCCAAAGACAGGGTCTGTTTACTCTGGCTACACCTTC
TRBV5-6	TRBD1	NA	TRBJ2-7	CASSPGTGVTLYEQYF	TGTGCCAGCAGCCCGGGGACAGGCGTTACTCTATACGAGCAGTACTTC
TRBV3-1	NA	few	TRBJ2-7	CASSQGSSYEQYF	TGTGCCAGCAGCCAGGGTTCGAGCTACGAGCAGTACTTC
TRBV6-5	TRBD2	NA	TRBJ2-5	CASSRSGRFQETQYF	TGTGCCAGCAGTCGCAGCGGGAGATTCCAAGAGACCCAGTACTTC
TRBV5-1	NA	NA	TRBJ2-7	CASSARDTLYEQYF	TGCGCCAGCAGCGCCCGGGACACCCTCTACGAGCAGTACTTC
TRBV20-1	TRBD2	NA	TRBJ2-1	CSARKRGLADYNEQFF	TGCAGTGCTAGAAAAAGGGGCCTAGCGGACTACAATGAGCAGTTCTTC
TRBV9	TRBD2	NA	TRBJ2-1	CASSVELAVAYNEQFF	TGTGCCAGCAGCGTAGAACTAGCGGTGGCCTACAATGAGCAGTTCTTC
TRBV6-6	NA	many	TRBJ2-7	CASSYSRGAYEQYF	TGTGCCAGCAGTTACTCCAGGGGCGCCTACGAGCAGTACTTC
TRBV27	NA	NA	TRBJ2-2	CASSLGGRSIGELFF	TGTGCCAGCAGTTTAGGGGGTCGGTCGATCGGGGAGCTGTTTTTT
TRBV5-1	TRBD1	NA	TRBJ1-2	CASSLMQGARYGYTF	TGCGCCAGCAGCTTGATGCAGGGGGCGAGGTATGGCTACACCTTC
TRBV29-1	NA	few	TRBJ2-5	CSVEISVRGTQYF	TGCAGCGTTGAAATCAGTGTTCGGGGGACCCAGTACTTC
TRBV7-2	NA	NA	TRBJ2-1	CAGSQTGSNYNEQFF	TGTGCCGGCAGCCAAACAGGGTCCAACTACAATGAGCAGTTCTTC
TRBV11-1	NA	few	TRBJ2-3	CASSFEAAPDTQYF	TGTGCCAGCAGCTTCGAGGCAGCCCCAGATACGCAGTATTTT
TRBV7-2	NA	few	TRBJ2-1	CASSARVGDPYNEQFF	TGTGCCAGCAGCGCTCGGGTCGGGGACCCCTACAATGAGCAGTTCTTC
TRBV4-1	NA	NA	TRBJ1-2	CASSQDWAAYGYTF	TGCGCCAGCAGCCAAGATTGGGCAGCTTATGGCTACACCTTC
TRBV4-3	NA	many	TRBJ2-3	CASSQGLTSTDTQYF	TGCGCCAGCAGCCAAGGTCTAACTAGCACAGATACGCAGTATTTT
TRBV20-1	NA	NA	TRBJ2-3	CSAPQNTDTQYF	TGCAGTGCTCCACAGAACACAGATACGCAGTATTTT
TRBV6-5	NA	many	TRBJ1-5	CASSRQYNQPQHF	TGTGCCAGCTCCAGACAGTACAATCAGCCCCAGCATTTT
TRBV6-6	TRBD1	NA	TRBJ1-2	CASSYRTGADYTF	TGTGCTAGCAGTTACCGGACAGGGGCAGACTACACCTTC
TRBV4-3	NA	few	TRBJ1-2	CASSTAQGFGYTF	TGCGCCAGCAGCACAGCACAGGGTTTTGGCTACACCTTC
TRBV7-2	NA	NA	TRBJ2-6	CASTVWSSGANVLTF	TGTGCCAGCACCGTATGGAGCTCTGGGGCCAACGTCCTGACTTTC
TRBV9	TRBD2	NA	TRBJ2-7	CASSQTSGSCEQYF	TGTGCCAGTAGCCAGACTAGCGGGAGTTGCGAGCAGTACTTC
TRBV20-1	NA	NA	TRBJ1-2	CSAGTAPDYGYTF	TGTAGTGCTGGTACAGCCCCTGACTATGGCTACACCTTC
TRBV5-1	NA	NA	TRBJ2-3	CASSPNSDYTQYF	TGCGCCAGCAGCCCAAATAGTGATTATACGCAGTATTTT
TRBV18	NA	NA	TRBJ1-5	CASSPGLDQPQHF	TGTGCCAGCTCACCAGGATTGGATCAGCCCCAGCATTTT
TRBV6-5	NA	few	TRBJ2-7	CASSYSKDRQSSYEQYF	TGTGCCAGCAGTTACTCGAAAGACAGACAAAGCTCCTACGAGCAGTACTTC
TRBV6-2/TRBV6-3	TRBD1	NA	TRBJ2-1	CASSYYRGRHLHNEQFF	TGTGCCAGCAGTTACTACAGGGGCCGGCACCTACACAATGAGCAGTTCTTC
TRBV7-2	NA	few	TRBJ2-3	CASSFGGASTDTQYF	TGTGCCAGCAGCTTTGGCGGTGCTAGCACAGATACGCAGTATTTT
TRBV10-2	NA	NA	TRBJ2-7	CASSESWGPYEQYF	TGCGCCAGCAGTGAGTCATGGGGACCCTACGAGCAGTACTTC
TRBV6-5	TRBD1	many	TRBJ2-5	CASSYQTGDSGETQYF	TGTGCCAGCAGTTACCAGACAGGGGATTCCGGAGAGACCCAGTACTTC
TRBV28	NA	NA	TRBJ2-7	CASLRPGDFGAAEQYF	TGTGCCAGCCTTCGTCCAGGGGATTTCGGGGCGGCAGAGCAGTACTTC
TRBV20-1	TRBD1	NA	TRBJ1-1	CSARKTGRRDTEAFF	TGCAGTGCTAGAAAGACAGGGCGTCGGGACACTGAAGCTTTCTTT
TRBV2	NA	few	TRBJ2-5	CASSDFQQYF	TGTGCCAGCAGCGATTTTCAGCAGTACTTC
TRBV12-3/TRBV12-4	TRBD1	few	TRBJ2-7	CASSPDRDRTYEQYF	TGTGCCAGCAGCCCAGACAGGGATCGCACCTACGAGCAGTACTTC
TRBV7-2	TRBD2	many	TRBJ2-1	CASSPRLAGVGNEQFF	TGTGCCAGCAGCCCCCGGCTAGCGGGAGTCGGCAATGAGCAGTTCTTC
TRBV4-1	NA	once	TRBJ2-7	CASSQDPEWWVYEQYF	TGCGCCAGCAGCCAAGATCCGGAGTGGTGGGTCTACGAGCAGTACTTC
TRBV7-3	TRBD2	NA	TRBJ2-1	CASSLNAGGQQNNEQFF	TGTGCCAGCAGCTTAAATGCGGGGGGACAACAAAACAATGAGCAGTTCTTC
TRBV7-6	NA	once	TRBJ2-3	CASSPQRLDTDTQYF	TGTGCCAGCAGCCCCCAGAGGCTGGACACAGATACGCAGTATTTT
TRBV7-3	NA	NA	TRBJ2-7	CASSLGGGGTYEQYF	TGTGCCAGCAGCTTAGGTGGAGGGGGAACCTACGAGCAGTACTTC
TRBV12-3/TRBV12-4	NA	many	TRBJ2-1	CASSFGAKEFF	TGTGCCAGCAGTTTCGGGGCTAAAGAGTTCTTC
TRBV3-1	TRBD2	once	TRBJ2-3	CASSQDGLAAGGDTQYF	TGTGCCAGCAGCCAAGATGGGCTAGCGGCGGGGGGGGATACGCAGTATTTT
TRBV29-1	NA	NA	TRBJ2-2	CSVGRRETGELFF	TGCAGCGTGGGGCGCCGGGAGACCGGGGAGCTGTTTTTT
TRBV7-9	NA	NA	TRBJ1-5	CASSFEGLAQHF	TGTGCCAGCAGCTTCGAGGGGTTGGCCCAGCATTTT